What follows are 19 T cell receptor beta chains derived from one specimen sequenced in a study of blood T cell repertoires in COVID-19. TCRdb's table, derived via immunoSEQ multiplex PCR, lists solely in-frame clones and lacks some. Among roughly 270,000 clones listed, approximately 82% were seen once. The sequenced sample was PBMCs or T cells enriched from blood (not recorded which). The receptors here all came from a man aged 35-49 years who had been exposed to COVID-19.

The chain uses TRBV18 and TRBJ2-2, with TRBD2 matching 11 bases. V was clipped by 3 bases and J by 5 bases; unmatched bases: 11. Looked up from germline, CDR1 is KGHSH and CDR2 is LQKENI. The CDR3 extends over 18 amino acids. CDR3 nucleotide sequence: TGTGCCAGCTCACCGACGGGTCTAGCGGGAGGAAGGACCGGGGAGCTGTTTTTT. It translates to CASSPTGLAGGRTGELFF.

V is TRBV18 and J is TRBJ2-7; D is possibly TRBD1 (6 bases). CDR1 and CDR2 from the germline V gene are KGHSH and LQKENI. Trimming stripped 8 bases from V and 3 bases from J, with 14 bases between. The CDR3 has 13 residues. The CDR3 protein is CASAGTPNYEQYF. In nucleotides, the CDR3 is TGTGCCAGCGCCGGGACACCTAACTACGAGCAGTACTTC.

The rearrangement links TRBV5-5 to TRBJ1-1; D is unresolved. V lost 3 bases and J lost 5, with 14 bases in between. The CDR3 is made up of 14 amino acids. From germline, CDR1 is SGHKS and CDR2 YYEKEE (reference sequence). The CDR3 is CASSWALEGTEAFF. The CDR3 nucleotides are TGTGCCAGCAGCTGGGCGCTGGAGGGTACTGAAGCTTTCTTT. The full variable domain, with the rest looked up from reference TRBV5-5 and TRBJ1-1, is DAGVTQSPTHLIKTRGQQVTLRCSPISGHKSVSWYQQVLGQGPQFIFQYYEKEERGRGNFPDRFSARQFPNYSSELNVNALLLGDSALYLCASSWALEGTEAFFGQGTRLTVV.

CDR3 nucleotides: TGTGCCACCAGCAGACCACCTGGACAGGGAGGTCAGCCCCAGCATTTT. Protein sequence: CATSRPPGQGGQPQHF. The chain is built from TRBV15 and TRBJ1-5, with 8 bases that match TRBD1. J gave up 6 bases and V 2 bases, and 9 bases lay outside the gene matches. Germline-derived CDR1 and CDR2 are LNHNV and YYDKDF (reference sequence). This CDR3 is 16 amino acids long.

The chain uses TRBV9 and TRBJ2-3, with 8 bases matching TRBD2. Trimming cost V 0 bases and J 3 bases; bases outside gene matches: 3. The germline V gene has CDR1 SGDLS and CDR2 YYNGEE. The CDR3 spans 15 residues. The CDR3 region has the DNA TGTGCCAGCAGCGTAGCCAGCGGGAGAACAGATACGCAGTATTTT. Protein sequence: CASSVASGRTDTQYF.

V usage is TRBV5-1 and J usage is TRBJ2-1, with a possible D match to TRBD2 (5 bases). The CDR3 runs to 13 residues. Trimming removed 4 bases from V and 4 bases from J, with 9 bases in between. Germline lookup yields CDR1 SGHRS and CDR2 YFSETQ. CDR3 bases: TGCGCCAGCAGCGGCGGCGGGTACAATGAGCAGTTCTTC. This translates into CASSGGGYNEQFF.

About this clone: One end of the junction fails to match germline, which may point to a read error. The chain is built from TRBV3-1 (or the pseudogene TRBV3-2) and TRBJ2-4, with TRBD2 identical over 7 bases. CDR1 and CDR2 from the germline V gene are LGHDT and YNNKEL (reference sequence). The CDR3 extends over 14 amino acids. Here the CDR3 reads CASSQGWEGPPGDF. The CDR3 DNA reads TGTGCCAGCAGCCAAGGGTGGGAGGGCCCGCCGGGAGACTTC.

This clone appeared a single time. The rearrangement uses TRBV18 and TRBJ2-3, with D unresolved. V was pared by 2 bases and J by 4 bases, with 7 bases between. The CDR3 covers 13 residues. The germline CDR1 and CDR2 sequences are KGHSH and LQKENI. The CDR3 here is CASSPFSADTQYF. In nucleotides, the CDR3 is TGTGCCAGCTCACCATTCAGCGCAGATACGCAGTATTTT.

In DNA form, the CDR3 reads TGCGCCAGCAGCTGGATATCAGGGGGCATTGCAGATACGCAGTATTTT. The encoded protein is CASSWISGGIADTQYF. The J gene is TRBJ2-3, the V gene TRBV5-1; 8 positions agree with TRBD1. The V gene's germline CDR1 is SGHRS and CDR2 YFSETQ. The J segment lost 4 bases and the V segment lost 3 bases, leaving 10 bases of the junction unmatched. This CDR3 is 16 amino acids long.

V and J are TRBV6-1 and TRBJ2-3, with D tentatively TRBD1 (6 bases). The V end lost 0 bases, the J end lost 4 bases, and 8 bases lay between the germline ends. Germline CDR1 is MNHNS and CDR2 is SASEGT. The CDR3 loop spans 14 amino acids. CDR3 residues: CASSEATGPDTQYF. CDR3 nucleotides: TGTGCCAGCAGTGAAGCGACAGGTCCAGATACGCAGTATTTT.

This clone was seen just once. J is TRBJ1-5 and V is TRBV19; 9 bases line up with TRBD1. J was trimmed by 1 base and V by 6 bases; bases with no gene match: 4. CDR3 length: 15 amino acids. CDR1 LNHDA and CDR2 SQIVND come from the germline V gene (reference sequence). CDR3 nucleotides: TGTGCCAGTAGAACAGGGGGCTCGAGCAATCAGCCCCAGCATTTT. This sequence encodes CASRTGGSSNQPQHF.

The V call is TRBV7-6, the J call TRBJ2-5, with D perhaps TRBD2 (5 bases). The germline V and J ends were trimmed by 6 bases and 5 bases, with 19 bases remaining between them. Germline CDR1 and CDR2: SGHVS and FNYEAQ. The CDR3 extends over 15 amino acids. The CDR3 loop is CASSRNPGSSETQYF. The DNA for the CDR3 is TGTGCCAGCAGTCGTAACCCTGGGAGCAGTGAGACCCAGTACTTC.

The rearrangement links TRBV4-2 to TRBJ1-6; D uncertain. V was pared by 9 bases and J by 8 bases, with 20 bases between. There are 15 residues in the CDR3. CDR1 is LGHNA and CDR2 is YNFKEQ in the germline V gene. The CDR3 reads CASTGEPTADSPLHF. As DNA, the CDR3 is TGTGCCAGTACTGGTGAACCTACCGCCGATTCACCCCTCCACTTT.

The J gene is TRBJ1-1, the V gene TRBV24-1; 9 bases line up with TRBD1. The CDR3 consists of 17 residues. From germline, CDR1 is KGHDR and CDR2 SFDVKD. Trimming cost V 3 bases and J 5 bases; bases outside gene matches: 12. CDR3 in DNA: TGTGCCACCAGTGATCCTAACGGGAGGACAGGGGAAACTGAAGCTTTCTTT. It yields the protein CATSDPNGRTGETEAFF.

The chain has TRBV28 and TRBJ2-7, with D possibly TRBD2 on 6 matching bases. Germline loops: CDR1 MDHEN, CDR2 SYDVKM. Trimming removed 8 bases from V and 2 bases from J, with 7 bases in between. The CDR3 sequence is 11 residues long. CDR3 DNA: TGTGCCAGCGGGGGGACCTACGAGCAGTACTTC. Its translation: CASGGTYEQYF.

This chain links TRBV27 with TRBJ1-1; no definite D call. CDR3 length equals 13 residues. CDR1 MNHEY and CDR2 SMNVEV come from the germline V gene (reference sequence). Trimming took off 2 bases at V and 0 bases at J, with 4 bases between the two ends. The CDR3 protein is CASSLQMNTEAFF. For the CDR3, the DNA is TGTGCCAGCAGTTTACAAATGAACACTGAAGCTTTCTTT.

The J gene is TRBJ2-2, the V gene TRBV9; D gene unclear. This CDR3 spans 12 amino acids. Trimming stripped 1 base from V and 6 bases from J, with 4 bases between. Germline V CDR1 and CDR2: SGDLS, YYNGEE. The CDR3 region has the DNA TGTGCCAGCAGCGTATCTCCCGGGGAGCTGTTTTTT. Translated, it gives CASSVSPGELFF.

This chain connects TRBV5-1 to TRBJ1-2; 8 bases are shared with TRBD1. Germline V CDR1 and CDR2: SGHRS, YFSETQ. CDR3 length equals 18 residues. The J segment lost 2 bases and the V segment lost 0 bases, leaving 12 bases of the junction unmatched. CDR3 nucleotide sequence: TGCGCCAGCAGCTTGGTGGGCGGCAGGGGGCTGGACAACTATGGCTACACCTTC. Translated: CASSLVGGRGLDNYGYTF.

The J gene is TRBJ1-2, the V gene TRBV5-6; 9 positions agree with TRBD1. The CDR3 runs to 14 residues. After removal of 9 bases from V and 4 bases from J, the junction contained 10 bases not matched to a gene. In germline, CDR1 is SGHDT, CDR2 YYEEEE. The CDR3 DNA follows: TGTGCCACAGGGGGGACAGGGCCCCCCTATGGCTACACCTTC. This encodes CATGGTGPPYGYTF. The variable domain in full, completed from reference TRBV5-6 and TRBJ1-2, reads DAGVTQSPTHLIKTRGQQVTLRCSPKSGHDTVSWYQQALGQGPQFIFQYYEEEERQRGNFPDRFSGHQFPNYSSELNVNALLLGDSALYLCATGGTGPPYGYTFGSGTRLTVV.